Sequencing of this T cell receptor beta chain was carried out in a study of cytomegalovirus exposure and HLA in healthy donors. Points from the study as a whole: HLA-A and HLA-B allele assignments for most subjects were reportedly predicted accurately using TCR beta sequences.

Vbeta (60) and Jbeta (13) primers were used in the PCR. Using immunoSEQ multiplex PCR, the repertoire was profiled, and TCRdb retains in-frame clones only, with some absent. The table shows about 210,000 clones, with 81% occurring only once. The V gene lost 3 bases and the J gene lost 0 bases, with 21 bases spanning the gap. Looked up from germline, CDR1 is LGHNA and CDR2 is YSLEER. This CDR3 comprises 20 residues. This clone was counted between two and nine times. Its antigen is unidentified. The sequenced material came from PBMCs. The genes are TRBV4-3 and TRBJ2-6; the D gene is possibly TRBD2 (6 bases). The receptor was derived from a middle-aged man in good health and CMV-seropositive. The CDR3: CASSQRAAGTNPSGANVLTF. The CDR3 nucleotides are TGCGCCAGCAGCCAGAGGGCAGCGGGCACCAACCCCTCTGGGGCCAACGTCCTGACTTTC.